This TCR beta chain was captured by sequencing in a study of T cells in localized non-small cell lung cancer. The CDR3 covers 13 residues. Germline V CDR1 and CDR2: MNHEY, SVGAGI. V lost 5 bases and J lost 11, with 16 bases in between. In regard to this clone: The antigen is not known.

Study-wide results and caveats: Clonality peaked in uninvolved adjacent lung rather than tumor. Only one tumor region was sequenced, so heterogeneity remains possible. A median of about 54 of the top 100 tumor clones appeared in adjacent lung, which was paired and uninvolved.

The data were produced by immunoSEQ multiplex PCR, yet TCRdb's version contains in-frame clones alone and is incomplete. The sample includes 8,500 or so clones, around 87% of them seen just once. This TCR was recovered from an older male donor with stage III lung adenocarcinoma. Here the sequenced sample was peripheral blood, taken before any cancer treatment. The V gene is TRBV6-5, the J gene TRBJ1-5; D not certain. The CDR3 protein is CASSRTGPGTQHF. The CDR3 DNA reads TGTGCCAGCAGTCGGACGGGCCCGGGGACCCAGCATTTT.